The rows below give T cell receptor beta chains drawn from one sample of a study of Ad26.COV2.S vaccination and SARS-CoV-2 variants. TCRdb's copy holds only in-frame clones and misses some; the assay was immunoSEQ multiplex PCR. The table includes 400,000 or so clones, around nine tenths detected once. The sequencing here drew on peripheral blood, taken in a trial of Ad26.COV2.S vaccine versus placebo. The origin of the receptors is a person between 18 and 59 years old who received the Ad26.COV2.S COVID-19 vaccine or a placebo. CDR3s leave out the opening cysteine and the closing phenylalanine or tryptophan. Each record gives: V gene, CDR3 protein.

V: TRBV4-3; CDR3: ASSQDGTSEGDTQY
V: TRBV7-2; CDR3: ASSLGDRRAQY
V: TRBV12-3/TRBV12-4; CDR3: ASSLMANEKLF
V: TRBV6-6; CDR3: ASSPGTGVYNEQF
V: TRBV21-1; CDR3: ASSKANGRDLRKPQH
V: TRBV9; CDR3: ASSAYGLASQTQY
V: TRBV5-1; CDR3: ASSLDESSGNTIY
V: TRBV15; CDR3: ATSSHRGGRF
V: TRBV7-2; CDR3: ASSSQGGVGNEQF
V: TRBV19; CDR3: ASSKEDQPQH
V: TRBV3-1/TRBV3-2; CDR3: ASSQEVVPGGSPLH
V: TRBV18; CDR3: ASSPRTVNTEAF
V: TRBV10-3; CDR3: AISDPSQGMNTEAF
V: TRBV3-1/TRBV3-2; CDR3: ASSGGVEQY
V: TRBV4-3; CDR3: ASSHDSGIRGGYNEQF
V: TRBV29-1; CDR3: SVVQESGAYGYT
V: TRBV3-1/TRBV3-2; CDR3: ASTTRTGVGNTIY
V: TRBV19; CDR3: ASSTKARSTEAF
V: TRBV30; CDR3: AWSSNYGYT
V: TRBV24-1; CDR3: ATSDPLEGAINEQF
V: TRBV7-9; CDR3: ASSPSDLLEETQY
V: TRBV27; CDR3: ASSLRRDMNEKLF
V: TRBV28; CDR3: ASSLRPTPQEGYT
V: TRBV3-1/TRBV3-2; CDR3: ASSLSGGDEQF
V: TRBV3-1/TRBV3-2; CDR3: ASSQGGTGRTVTPLH
V: TRBV4-3; CDR3: ASSQELGGWSYNEQF
V: TRBV6-2/TRBV6-3; CDR3: ASSYGGISYNEQF
V: TRBV5-1; CDR3: ASRLGITYGQY
V: TRBV3-1/TRBV3-2; CDR3: ASSPLNRGSTDTQY
V: TRBV3-1/TRBV3-2; CDR3: ASSPLTEGTGNNSPLH
V: TRBV7-9; CDR3: ASSPIRGSGANVLT
V: TRBV10-3; CDR3: AIKGQGYEQF
V: TRBV7-8; CDR3: ASSLVRGSDTQY
V: TRBV28; CDR3: ASMLRSFYRLRRQNTEAF
V: TRBV25-1; CDR3: ASSGGDLREQY
V: TRBV6-2/TRBV6-3; CDR3: ASSYPIQLAPGELF
V: TRBV30; CDR3: AWSGLVNSPLH
V: TRBV5-4; CDR3: ASLPGRESFNYGYT
V: TRBV2; CDR3: ASSGGTSANTGELF
V: TRBV21-1; CDR3: ASSKAHRGGCWNTEAF
V: TRBV5-1; CDR3: ASHSGTSTDTQY
V: TRBV7-9; CDR3: ASSPQASYEQY
V: TRBV2; CDR3: ASSDGTGDSPLH
V: TRBV6-2/TRBV6-3; CDR3: ASSYWGRGSNQPQH
V: TRBV6-1; CDR3: ASSEALSSRGGDEKLF
V: TRBV7-6; CDR3: ASSLGGGGQWTDTQY
V: TRBV7-2; CDR3: ASSSSGGVNSPLH
V: TRBV29-1; CDR3: SVWGNTEAF
V: TRBV6-5; CDR3: ASRGAGDTDTQY
V: TRBV11-3; CDR3: ASSFAGDTQY
V: TRBV24-1; CDR3: ATSDGRISGNTIY
V: TRBV28; CDR3: ASSAPPGGGYGYT
V: TRBV5-4; CDR3: ASSAQYRDRGYGYT
V: TRBV5-4; CDR3: ASSLARGGGDTQY